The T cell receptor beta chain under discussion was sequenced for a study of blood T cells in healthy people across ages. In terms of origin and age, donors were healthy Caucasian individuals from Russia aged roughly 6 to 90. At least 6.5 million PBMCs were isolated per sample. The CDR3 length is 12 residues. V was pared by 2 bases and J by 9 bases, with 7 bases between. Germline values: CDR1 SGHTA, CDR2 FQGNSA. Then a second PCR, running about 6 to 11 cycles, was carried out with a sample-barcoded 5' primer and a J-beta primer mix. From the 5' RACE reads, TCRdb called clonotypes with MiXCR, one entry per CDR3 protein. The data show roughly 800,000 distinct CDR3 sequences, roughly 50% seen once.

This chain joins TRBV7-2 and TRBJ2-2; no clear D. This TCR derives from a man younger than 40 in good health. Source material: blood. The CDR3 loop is CASSLMSRELFF. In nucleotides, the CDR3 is TGTGCCAGCAGCTTAATGTCTCGGGAGCTGTTTTTT.